Included here is one T cell receptor beta chain sequence, with context. This sample is part of a study of blood T cell repertoires in COVID-19. In the original analysis: By means of reference gene primer amplification, nucleated cell counts were estimated. Assay used: immunoSEQ multiplex PCR; TCRdb lists only in-frame clones, some missing. For V, J and clone size, that table is used; D and trimming come from the DNA. The data show around 300,000 clones, over 75% seen once. Germline V gene lookup returns CDR1 LGHDT and CDR2 YNNKEL (reference sequence). The CDR3 is 12 residues long. V gave up 4 bases and J gave up 5 bases, with 8 bases separating them.

The receptor comes from a woman aged 70-85 years with acute or convalescent COVID-19. The sample consisted of peripheral blood. The chain combines TRBV3-1 (or the pseudogene TRBV3-2) with TRBJ2-5; D remains unclear. CDR3 region: CASSRLGETQYF. CDR3 in DNA: TGTGCCAGCAGCCGACTCGGGGAGACCCAGTACTTC.